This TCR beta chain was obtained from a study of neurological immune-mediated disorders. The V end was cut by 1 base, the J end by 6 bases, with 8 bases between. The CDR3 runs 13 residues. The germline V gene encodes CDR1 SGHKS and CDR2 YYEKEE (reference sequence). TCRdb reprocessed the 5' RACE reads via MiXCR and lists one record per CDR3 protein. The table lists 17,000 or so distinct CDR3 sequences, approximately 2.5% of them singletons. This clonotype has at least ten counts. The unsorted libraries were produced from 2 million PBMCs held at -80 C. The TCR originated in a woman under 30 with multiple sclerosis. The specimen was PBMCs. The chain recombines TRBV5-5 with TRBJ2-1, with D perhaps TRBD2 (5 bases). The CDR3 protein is CASSLYGSNEQFF. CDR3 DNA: TGTGCCAGCAGCTTGTATGGGAGCAATGAGCAGTTCTTC.